What follows are 29 T cell receptor beta chains derived from one specimen sequenced in a study of Ad26.COV2.S vaccination and SARS-CoV-2 variants. Treatment defined: 15 to 20 received Ad26.COV2.S at low or high dose, single or two shots; roughly five received placebo; per-sample allocation not given. Following the first vaccine or placebo injection, samples were taken on day 63. Libraries were prepared by immunoSEQ multiplex PCR; TCRdb keeps only in-frame clonotypes and omits some of them. The sample has fewer than 600,000 clones; 89% are singletons. Source: peripheral blood, taken in a trial of Ad26.COV2.S vaccine versus placebo. The receptors shown here come from a person aged 18-60 years who received the Ad26.COV2.S COVID-19 vaccine or a placebo.

This clone is a singleton in its sample. This chain links TRBV7-3 with TRBJ2-7; TRBD1 aligns across 9 bases. From germline, CDR1 is SGHTA and CDR2 FQGTGA. The CDR3 is 14 amino acids. V trimming: 5 bases; J trimming: 5 bases; junction bases outside the gene matches: 7. CDR3 DNA sequence: TGTGCCAGCAGCACAACAGGGGGCAAAAACGAGCAGTACTTC. Amino acid sequence: CASSTTGGKNEQYF.

The chain links TRBV12-3 or TRBV12-4 to TRBJ2-2; tentatively, D is TRBD1 (5 bases). The V end was cut by 2 bases, the J end by 7 bases, with 8 bases between. CDR3 length: 13 amino acids. CDR3 nucleotides: TGTGCCAGCAGTTTAAGGGGTGTCGGGGAGCTGTTTTTT. Its translation is CASSLRGVGELFF.

This chain links TRBV6-4 with TRBJ2-5; D may be TRBD2 (5 bases). The CDR3 contains 16 residues. The V gene's germline CDR1 is MRHNA and CDR2 SNTAGT. V lost 0 bases and J 8 bases, leaving 19 bases between the germline ends. CDR3 protein: CASSDSFPGKKGTQYF. The CDR3 DNA follows: TGTGCCAGCAGTGACTCCTTCCCGGGAAAAAAGGGAACCCAGTACTTC.

The rearrangement links TRBV25-1 to TRBJ1-4; 9 bases are shared with TRBD1. Germline V gene data show CDR1 as MGHDK and CDR2 as SYGVNS. The CDR3 is 16 residues long. V shed 5 bases and J 7 bases; nucleotides not matched to a gene: 11. CDR3 DNA sequence: TGTGCCAGCAGTAAGACCAACAGGGGGCGACGTGAAAAACTGTTTTTT. Its protein is CASSKTNRGRREKLFF.

The chain recombines TRBV7-3 with TRBJ2-7; D ambiguous. Trimming cost V 0 bases and J 4 bases, with 13 bases left between them. This CDR3 spans 15 amino acids. Germline CDR1 SGHTA, CDR2 FQGTGA. The CDR3 loop is CASSLTASRSYEQYF. The CDR3 nucleotides read TGTGCCAGCAGCTTAACGGCATCCAGGTCTTACGAGCAGTACTTC. The whole variable domain, filled in from reference TRBV7-3 and TRBJ2-7, reads GAGVSQTPSNKVTEKGKYVELRCDPISGHTALYWYRQSLGQGPEFLIYFQGTGAADDSGLPNDRFFAVRPEGSVSTLKIQRTERGDSAVYLCASSLTASRSYEQYFGPGTRLTVT.

The chain carries TRBV18 and TRBJ2-1, with D perhaps TRBD1 or TRBD2 (5 bases each). This CDR3 has 18 residues. The germline CDR1 and CDR2 sequences are KGHSH and LQKENI. Trimming stripped 0 bases from V and 0 bases from J, with 15 bases between. The CDR3 here is CASSPPTGLRSSYNEQFF. CDR3 nucleotide sequence: TGTGCCAGCTCACCACCAACGGGGCTAAGGAGCTCCTACAATGAGCAGTTCTTC.

The table lists this clone with a few counts. The genes are TRBV6-5 and TRBJ1-5; D is uncertain. V dropped 0 bases and J dropped 9 bases, with 15 bases sitting between them. Germline V gene lookup returns CDR1 MNHEY and CDR2 SVGAGI. This CDR3 spans 15 amino acids. This CDR3 is CASSYSLSGGWPQHF. CDR3 DNA: TGTGCCAGCAGTTACTCGTTGTCAGGTGGGTGGCCCCAGCATTTT.

V gene TRBV3-1 (or the pseudogene TRBV3-2) combines with J gene TRBJ2-7; D unresolved. The CDR3 length is 14 residues. Germline V gene lookup returns CDR1 LGHDT and CDR2 YNNKEL (reference sequence). Trimming pared 0 bases from V and 8 bases from J, leaving 14 bases between. CDR3 protein: CASSQEQGHSQQYF. As DNA, the CDR3 is TGTGCCAGCAGCCAAGAACAAGGCCATTCCCAGCAGTACTTC.

This clone was observed a few times. V and J are TRBV28 and TRBJ1-2; a possible D gene is TRBD1 (6 bases). CDR1 is MDHEN and CDR2 is SYDVKM in the germline V gene. The V gene lost 5 bases and the J gene lost 7 bases, with 17 bases spanning the gap. The CDR3 totals 14 residues. CDR3 in DNA: TGTGCCAGCAGTACAAACAGGGCCGGGGGTGGCTACACCTTC. Translated: CASSTNRAGGGYTF.

J is TRBJ2-7 and V is TRBV28; 9 positions match TRBD1. The CDR3 contains 14 residues. The V gene end was trimmed by 5 bases and the J gene end by 3 bases; junction bases not matched to a gene: 5. The germline CDR1 and CDR2 sequences are MDHEN and SYDVKM. In DNA form, the CDR3 reads TGTGCCAGCAGTACCGGGACAGGGATCTACGAGCAGTACTTC. Protein: CASSTGTGIYEQYF.

The chain couples TRBV7-2 to TRBJ1-2, with D unresolved. CDR1 and CDR2 (germline): SGHTA, FQGNSA. With 2 bases removed from V and 1 base from J, the gap between germline ends came to 5 bases. The CDR3 covers 13 residues. As DNA, the CDR3 is TGTGCCAGCAGCTTAAGTAATAACTATGGCTACACCTTC. It encodes CASSLSNNYGYTF.

This clone was seen a single time. The chain employs TRBV3-1 (or the pseudogene TRBV3-2) and TRBJ1-2, with a tentative D call TRBD1 (5 bases). V was cut by 0 bases and J by 1 base, with 9 bases left in between. Germline CDR1 is LGHDT and CDR2 is YNNKEL (reference sequence). CDR3 length: 15 amino acids. The CDR3 is CASSQDRGYNYGYTF. The CDR3 bases are TGTGCCAGCAGCCAAGATCGGGGGTATAACTATGGCTACACCTTC.

For this clone: The sample carries other DNA sequences with the same CDR3. This chain connects TRBV6-2 or TRBV6-3 to TRBJ2-1, with D maybe TRBD1 (5 bases). The germline V gene has CDR1 MNHEY and CDR2 SVGEGT. Trimming took off 0 bases at V and 4 bases at J, with 7 bases between the two ends. The CDR3 length is 14 residues. CDR3 in DNA: TGTGCCAGCAGTTACTCAGGACATTACAATGAGCAGTTCTTC. This sequence encodes CASSYSGHYNEQFF.

The chain joins TRBV10-1 to TRBJ2-2; D is possibly TRBD1 (5 bases). The length of the CDR3 is 17 residues. Germline CDR1 reads WNHNN; CDR2 reads SYGVQD (reference sequence). The V end was cut by 0 bases, the J end by 1 base, with 12 bases between. DNA for the CDR3: TGCGCCAGCAGTGAGTCGACTCAGGGCCTGAACACCGGGGAGCTGTTTTTT. Translating it yields CASSESTQGLNTGELFF.

The chain combines TRBV5-1 with TRBJ2-1; 8 nucleotides line up with TRBD2. With 2 bases clipped from V and 4 bases from J, the junction kept 5 bases outside the gene matches. The CDR3 has 15 amino acids. Germline V gene lookup returns CDR1 SGHRS and CDR2 YFSETQ. The CDR3 DNA reads TGCGCCAGCAGCTTAGCGGGAGAGTCTTACAATGAGCAGTTCTTC. This encodes CASSLAGESYNEQFF.

This clone has just one count. The genes are TRBV5-4 and TRBJ2-1; D perhaps matches TRBD1 (6 bases). Trimming cost V 2 bases and J 8 bases, with 14 bases left between them. This CDR3 contains 14 residues. Germline V gene lookup returns CDR1 SGHNT and CDR2 YYREEE (reference sequence). CDR3 region: CASSLAGGKDEQFF. CDR3 DNA: TGTGCCAGCAGCTTAGCTGGGGGCAAGGATGAGCAGTTCTTC.

The V gene is TRBV13, the J gene TRBJ2-7; D remains ambiguous. Per germline, CDR1 PRHDT and CDR2 FYEKMQ (reference sequence). V was shortened by 3 bases and J by 6 bases, with 6 bases between the two germline ends. The CDR3 consists of 11 residues. The CDR3 DNA reads TGTGCCAGCAGCTTCAGGACCGAGCAGTACTTC. Amino acids: CASSFRTEQYF.

This sequence joins TRBV30 and TRBJ1-2; possibly TRBD1 for D (5 bases). The CDR3 extends over 13 amino acids. Trimming took off 5 bases at V and 7 bases at J, with 17 bases between the two ends. Germline V gene sequence: CDR1 GTSNPN, CDR2 SVGIG (reference sequence). DNA of the CDR3: TGTGCCTGGGACCACGAAGGGGCGGGTGGCTACACCTTC. Translating it yields CAWDHEGAGGYTF.

The V gene is TRBV2, the J gene TRBJ1-1; no clear D. This CDR3 is built from 13 residues. V was shortened by 3 bases and J by 1 base, with 6 bases between the two germline ends. CDR1 and CDR2 from the germline V gene are SNHLY and FYNNEI. As DNA, the CDR3 is TGTGCCAGCAGTGACAGAGAGAACACTGAAGCTTTCTTT. It encodes CASSDRENTEAFF.

The rearrangement links TRBV9 to TRBJ1-1; D is ambiguous. This CDR3 is built from 13 residues. The V end lost 4 bases, the J end lost 8 bases, and 15 bases lay between the germline ends. The V gene's germline CDR1 is SGDLS and CDR2 YYNGEE. CDR3 DNA sequence: TGTGCCAGCAGCACCCTTCCGGCTTCGGAAGCTTTCTTT. Its translation: CASSTLPASEAFF.

The chain has TRBV11-2 and TRBJ2-6; TRBD1 matches at 8 bases. This CDR3 is built from 14 residues. Germline assignment: CDR1 SGHAT and CDR2 FQNNGV. V lost 10 bases and J lost 2; bases outside the gene matches: 4. In DNA form, the CDR3 reads TGTGCCACCCCGACAGGGGCTGGGGCCAACGTCCTGACTTTC. Translated, it gives CATPTGAGANVLTF.

CDR3 sequence reads: CASSLVRAGDYEQYF. The CDR3 DNA reads as TGCGCCAGCAGCTTGGTGCGAGCGGGAGACTACGAGCAGTACTTC. This chain joins TRBV5-1 and TRBJ2-7, with 8 bases matching TRBD2. V lost 0 bases to trimming and J lost 3 bases; unmatched junction nucleotides: 5. Germline V gene lookup returns CDR1 SGHRS and CDR2 YFSETQ. This CDR3 spans 15 amino acids.

The genes are TRBV14 and TRBJ2-1, with D possibly being TRBD2 (5 bases). The V end lost 1 base, the J end lost 8 bases, and 12 bases lay between the germline ends. Germline-derived CDR1 and CDR2 are SGHDN and FVKESK. CDR3 size: 14 residues. In nucleotides, the CDR3 is TGTGCCAGCAGCCAAGGGTCCCTAGCCTATGAGCAGTTCTTC. Translating gives CASSQGSLAYEQFF.

The rearrangement joins TRBV12-3 or TRBV12-4 to TRBJ2-3; D might be TRBD2 (5 bases). CDR3 length equals 12 residues. The V end was cut by 6 bases, the J end by 6 bases, with 10 bases between. In nucleotides, the CDR3 is TGTGCCAGCAGGGAAAGCGGCGATACGCAGTATTTT. Encoded protein: CASRESGDTQYF.

The chain couples TRBV6-1 to TRBJ2-4, with D perhaps matching TRBD2 (5 bases). Germline CDR1 and CDR2: MNHNS and SASEGT. The length of the CDR3 is 14 residues. Trimming shortened V by 0 bases and J by 6 bases, and 9 bases separated the two germline ends. The CDR3 loop reads CASSEARRLNIQYF. CDR3 DNA sequence: TGTGCCAGCAGTGAAGCAAGGAGGTTAAACATTCAGTACTTC.

The chain has TRBV7-2 and TRBJ2-2; TRBD2 matches 11 bases. V trimming: 3 bases; J trimming: 8 bases; junction bases outside the gene matches: 5. Germline CDR1 reads SGHTA; CDR2 reads FQGNSA. The CDR3 covers 15 residues. In DNA form, the CDR3 reads TGTGCCAGCAGCTTTAGCGGGAGGGCCCTGGGGGAGCTGTTTTTT. It specifies CASSFSGRALGELFF.

The V gene is TRBV7-2, the J gene TRBJ1-6; the D is unclear. Deletions cut 2 bases from V and 6 bases from J, with 14 bases between. CDR3 length: 16 residues. The germline CDR1 and CDR2 sequences are SGHTA and FQGNSA. For the CDR3, the DNA is TGTGCCAGCAGCTTATATCTGGGAACAATTAATTCACCCCTCCACTTT. It codes for CASSLYLGTINSPLHF.

The V gene is TRBV7-9, the J gene TRBJ1-5, with D tentatively TRBD1 (5 bases). This CDR3 is 15 amino acids long. The V and J ends lost 4 bases and 0 bases respectively, with 10 bases between them. CDR1 and CDR2 from the germline V gene are SEHNR and FQNEAQ (reference sequence). This CDR3 reads CASSSGTYSNQPQHF. DNA for the CDR3: TGTGCCAGCAGCTCCGGGACTTATAGCAATCAGCCCCAGCATTTT.

The rearrangement uses TRBV20-1 and TRBJ1-4; D call uncertain. The CDR3 is 16 residues long. Trimming shortened V by 3 bases and J by 1 base, and 15 bases separated the two germline ends. Germline V gene data show CDR1 as DFQATT and CDR2 as SNEGSKA (reference sequence). The CDR3 DNA is TGCAGTGCTAGTTGGATACGGGGAGGAACTAATGAAAAACTGTTTTTT. Its protein product is CSASWIRGGTNEKLFF.